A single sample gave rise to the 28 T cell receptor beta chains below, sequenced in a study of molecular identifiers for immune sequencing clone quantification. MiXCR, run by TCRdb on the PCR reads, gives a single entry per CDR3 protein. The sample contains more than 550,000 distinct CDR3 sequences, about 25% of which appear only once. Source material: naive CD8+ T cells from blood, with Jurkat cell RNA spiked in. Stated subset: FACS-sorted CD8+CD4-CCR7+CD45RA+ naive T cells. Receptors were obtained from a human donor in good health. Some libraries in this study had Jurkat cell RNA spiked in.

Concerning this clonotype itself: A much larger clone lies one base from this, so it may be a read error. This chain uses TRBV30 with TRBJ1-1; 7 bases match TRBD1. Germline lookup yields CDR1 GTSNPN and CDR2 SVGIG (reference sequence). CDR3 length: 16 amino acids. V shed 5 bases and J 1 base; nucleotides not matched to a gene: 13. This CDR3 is CAWGRDRINTNTEAFF. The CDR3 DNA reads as TGTGCCTGGGGCCGGGACAGAATAAACACGAACACTGAAGCTTTCTTT.

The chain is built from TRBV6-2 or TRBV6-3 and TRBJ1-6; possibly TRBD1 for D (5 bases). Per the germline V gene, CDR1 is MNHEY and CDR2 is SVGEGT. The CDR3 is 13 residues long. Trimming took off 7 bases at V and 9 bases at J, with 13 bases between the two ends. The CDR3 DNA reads TGTGCCAGCACCGGGACTCGTGGTTCACCCCTCCACTTT. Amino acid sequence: CASTGTRGSPLHF.

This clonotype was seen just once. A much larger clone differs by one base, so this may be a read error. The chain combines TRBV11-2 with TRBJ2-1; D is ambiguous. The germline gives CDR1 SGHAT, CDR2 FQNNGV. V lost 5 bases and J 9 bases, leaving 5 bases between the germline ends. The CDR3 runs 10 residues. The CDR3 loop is CASSESEQFF. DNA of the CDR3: TGTGCCAGCAGCGAAAGTGAGCAGTTCTTC.

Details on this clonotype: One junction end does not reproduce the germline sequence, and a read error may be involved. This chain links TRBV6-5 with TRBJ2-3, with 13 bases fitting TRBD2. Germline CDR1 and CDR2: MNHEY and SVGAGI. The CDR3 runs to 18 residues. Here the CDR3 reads CASSLGLAGAMYTDTRYF. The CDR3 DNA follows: TGTGCCAGCAGCCTCGGACTAGCGGGAGCCATGTACACAGATACGCGGTATTTT.

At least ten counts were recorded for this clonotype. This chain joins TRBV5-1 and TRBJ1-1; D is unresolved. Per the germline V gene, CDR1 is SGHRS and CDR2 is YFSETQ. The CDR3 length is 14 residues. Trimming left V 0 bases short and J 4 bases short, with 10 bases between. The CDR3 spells CASSLDSWGTEAFF. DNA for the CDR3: TGCGCCAGCAGCTTGGACTCCTGGGGCACTGAAGCTTTCTTT.

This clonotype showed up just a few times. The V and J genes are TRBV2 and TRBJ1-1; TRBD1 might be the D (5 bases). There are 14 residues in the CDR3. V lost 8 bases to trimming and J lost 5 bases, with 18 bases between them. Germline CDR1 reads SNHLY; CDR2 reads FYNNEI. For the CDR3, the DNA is TGTGCCAGCTGGGTGGTCCCTGGGGGAACTGAAGCTTTCTTT. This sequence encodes CASWVVPGGTEAFF.

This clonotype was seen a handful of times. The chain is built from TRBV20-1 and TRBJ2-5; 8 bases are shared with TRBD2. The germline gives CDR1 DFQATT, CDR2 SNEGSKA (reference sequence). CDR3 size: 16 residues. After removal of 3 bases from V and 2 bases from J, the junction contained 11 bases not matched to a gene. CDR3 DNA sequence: TGCAGTGCTAGGATCTGGCCGGGGGGGGCTCAAGAGACCCAGTACTTC. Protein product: CSARIWPGGAQETQYF.

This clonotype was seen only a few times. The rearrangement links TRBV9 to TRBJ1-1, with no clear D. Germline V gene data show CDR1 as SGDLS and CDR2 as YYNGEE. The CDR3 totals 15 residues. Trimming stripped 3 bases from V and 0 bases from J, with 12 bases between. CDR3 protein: CASSAYSVLNTEAFF. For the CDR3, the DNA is TGTGCCAGCAGCGCCTACAGCGTTCTGAACACTGAAGCTTTCTTT.

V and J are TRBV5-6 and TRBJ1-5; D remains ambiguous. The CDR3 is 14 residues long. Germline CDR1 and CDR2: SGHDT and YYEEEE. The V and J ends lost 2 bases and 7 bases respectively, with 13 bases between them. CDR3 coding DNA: TGTGCCAGCAGCTTAGGCTGGGCGAACCAGCCCCAGCATTTT. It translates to CASSLGWANQPQHF.

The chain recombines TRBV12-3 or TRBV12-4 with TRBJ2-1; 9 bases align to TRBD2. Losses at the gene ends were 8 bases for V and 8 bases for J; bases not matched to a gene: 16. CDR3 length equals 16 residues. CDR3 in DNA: TGTGCCAGCGCAAGGATTAGCGGGGGTGAAGTTTATGAGCAGTTCTTC. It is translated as CASARISGGEVYEQFF.

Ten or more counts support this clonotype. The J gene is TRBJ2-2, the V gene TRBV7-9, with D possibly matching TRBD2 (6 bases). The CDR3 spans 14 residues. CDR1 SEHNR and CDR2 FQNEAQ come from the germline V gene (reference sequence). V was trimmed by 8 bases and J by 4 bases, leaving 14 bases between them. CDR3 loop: CASVPDGGTGELFF. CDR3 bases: TGTGCCAGCGTCCCTGACGGGGGCACCGGGGAGCTGTTTTTT.

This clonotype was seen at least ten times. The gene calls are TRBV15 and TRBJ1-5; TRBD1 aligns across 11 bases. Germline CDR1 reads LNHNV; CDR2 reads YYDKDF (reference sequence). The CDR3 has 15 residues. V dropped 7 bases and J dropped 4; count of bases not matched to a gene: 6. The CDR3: CATIAGTGGNQPQHF. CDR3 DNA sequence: TGTGCCACCATAGCCGGGACAGGGGGTAATCAGCCCCAGCATTTT.

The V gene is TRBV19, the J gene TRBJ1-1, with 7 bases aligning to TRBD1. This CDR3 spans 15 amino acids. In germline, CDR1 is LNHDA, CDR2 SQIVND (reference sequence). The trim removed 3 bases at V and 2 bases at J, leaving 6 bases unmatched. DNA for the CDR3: TGTGCCAGTAGTATCAGTGGAGGGGGCAACACTGAAGCTTTCTTT. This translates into CASSISGGGNTEAFF.

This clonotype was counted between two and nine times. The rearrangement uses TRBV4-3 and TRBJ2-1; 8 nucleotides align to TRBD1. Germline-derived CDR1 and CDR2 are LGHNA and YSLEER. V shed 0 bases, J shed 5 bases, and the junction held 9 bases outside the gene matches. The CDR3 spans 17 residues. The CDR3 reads CASSQDRGQSGNNEQFF. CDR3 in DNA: TGCGCCAGCAGCCAAGACAGGGGGCAATCAGGGAACAATGAGCAGTTCTTC.

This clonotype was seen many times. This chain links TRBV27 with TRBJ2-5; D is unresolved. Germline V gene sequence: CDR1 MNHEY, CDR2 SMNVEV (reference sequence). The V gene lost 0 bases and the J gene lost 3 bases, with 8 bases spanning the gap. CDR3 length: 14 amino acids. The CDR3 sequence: CASSLSIAEETQYF. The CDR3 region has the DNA TGTGCCAGCAGTTTATCGATAGCAGAAGAGACCCAGTACTTC.

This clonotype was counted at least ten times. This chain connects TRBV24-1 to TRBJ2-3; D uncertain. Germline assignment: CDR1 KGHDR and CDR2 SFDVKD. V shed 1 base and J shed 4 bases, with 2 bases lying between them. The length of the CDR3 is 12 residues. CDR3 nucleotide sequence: TGTGCCACCAGTGATTTTCCAGATACGCAGTATTTT. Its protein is CATSDFPDTQYF.

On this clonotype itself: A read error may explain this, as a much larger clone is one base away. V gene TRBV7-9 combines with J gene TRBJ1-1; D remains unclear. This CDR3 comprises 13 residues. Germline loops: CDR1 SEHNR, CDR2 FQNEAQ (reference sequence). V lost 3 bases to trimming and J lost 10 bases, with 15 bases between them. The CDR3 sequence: CASSFPSGSAAFF. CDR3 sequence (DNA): TGTGCCAGCAGCTTCCCAAGTGGCTCTGCAGCTTTCTTT.

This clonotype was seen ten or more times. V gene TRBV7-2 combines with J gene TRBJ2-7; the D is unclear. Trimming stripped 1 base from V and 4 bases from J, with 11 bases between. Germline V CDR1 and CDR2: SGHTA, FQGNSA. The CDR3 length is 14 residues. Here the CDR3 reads CASSLVQGHYEQYF. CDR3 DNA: TGTGCCAGCAGCTTAGTGCAAGGCCATTACGAGCAGTACTTC.

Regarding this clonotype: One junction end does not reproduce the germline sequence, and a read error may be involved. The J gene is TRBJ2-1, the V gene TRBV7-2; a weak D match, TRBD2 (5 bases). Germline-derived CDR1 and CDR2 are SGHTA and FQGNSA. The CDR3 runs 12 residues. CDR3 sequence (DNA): TGTGCCCGCAGCTTAGCGCGCGTAGAGCAGTTCTTC. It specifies CARSLARVEQFF.

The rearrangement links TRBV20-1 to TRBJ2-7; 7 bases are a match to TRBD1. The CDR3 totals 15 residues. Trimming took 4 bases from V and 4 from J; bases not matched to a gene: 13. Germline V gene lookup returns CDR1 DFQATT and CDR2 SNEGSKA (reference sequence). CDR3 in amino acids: CSANRDGTAEYEQYF. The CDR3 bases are TGCAGTGCTAACAGAGATGGGACAGCGGAATACGAGCAGTACTTC.

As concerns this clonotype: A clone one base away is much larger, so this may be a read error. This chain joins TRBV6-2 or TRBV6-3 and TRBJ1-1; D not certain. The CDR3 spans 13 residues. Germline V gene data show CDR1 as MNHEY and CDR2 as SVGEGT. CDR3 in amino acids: CASSYYLNTEASF. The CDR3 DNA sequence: TGTGCCAGCAGTTACTACTTAAACACTGAAGCTTCCTTT.

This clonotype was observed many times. The CDR3 region has the DNA TGTGCCAGCAGCTTACGGGAGGACAGTTCTAGCACAGATACGCAGTATTTT. Translated: CASSLREDSSSTDTQYF. The chain links TRBV7-9 to TRBJ2-3, with D possibly matching TRBD2 (7 bases). Germline CDR1 reads SEHNR; CDR2 reads FQNEAQ (reference sequence). The CDR3 runs 17 residues. The ends were cut back, 2 bases at V and 0 bases at J, with 15 bases in the middle. The variable domain in full, with the rest retrieved from reference TRBV7-9 and TRBJ2-3, is DTGVSQNPRHKITKRGQNVTFRCDPISEHNRLYWYRQTLGQGPEFLTYFQNEAQLEKSRLLSDRFSAERPKGSFSTLEIQRTEQGDSAMYLCASSLREDSSSTDTQYFGPGTRLTVL.

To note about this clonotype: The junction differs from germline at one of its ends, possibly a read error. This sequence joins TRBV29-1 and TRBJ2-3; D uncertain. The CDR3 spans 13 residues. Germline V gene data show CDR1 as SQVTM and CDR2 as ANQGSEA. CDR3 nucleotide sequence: TGCAGCGCTAAGAACTTGCTAACAGATACGCACTATTTT. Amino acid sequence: CSAKNLLTDTHYF.

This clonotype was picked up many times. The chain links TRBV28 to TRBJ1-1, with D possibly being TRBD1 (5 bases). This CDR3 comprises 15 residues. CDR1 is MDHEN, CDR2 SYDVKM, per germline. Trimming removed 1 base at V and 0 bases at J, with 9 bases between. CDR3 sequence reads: CASSLSGHMNTEAFF. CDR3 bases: TGTGCCAGCAGTTTATCGGGGCACATGAACACTGAAGCTTTCTTT. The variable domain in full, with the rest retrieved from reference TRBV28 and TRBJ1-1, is DVKVTQSSRYLVKRTGEKVFLECVQDMDHENMFWYRQDPGLGLRLIYFSYDVKMKEKGDIPEGYSVSREKKERFSLILESASTNQTSMYLCASSLSGHMNTEAFFGQGTRLTVV.

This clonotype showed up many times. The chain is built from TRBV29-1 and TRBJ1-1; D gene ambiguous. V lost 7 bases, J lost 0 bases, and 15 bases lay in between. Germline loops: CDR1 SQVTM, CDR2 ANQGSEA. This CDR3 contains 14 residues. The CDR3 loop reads CSGGVAFMNTEAFF. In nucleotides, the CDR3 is TGCAGCGGAGGTGTTGCGTTCATGAACACTGAAGCTTTCTTT.

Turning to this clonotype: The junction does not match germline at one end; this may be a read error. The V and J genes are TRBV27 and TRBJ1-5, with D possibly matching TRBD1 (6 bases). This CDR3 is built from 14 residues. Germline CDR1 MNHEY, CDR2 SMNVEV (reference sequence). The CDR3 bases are TGTGCCAGCCAAAGGGCTGGGGGCAACCAGCCCCAGCATTTT. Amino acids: CASQRAGGNQPQHF.

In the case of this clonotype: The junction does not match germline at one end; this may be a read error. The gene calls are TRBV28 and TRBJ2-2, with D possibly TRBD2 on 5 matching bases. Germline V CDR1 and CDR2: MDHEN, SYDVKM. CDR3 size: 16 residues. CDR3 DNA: TGTGCCACCAGTCCCCTGATGCGGGCGAACACCGCCCAGCACTTTTTT. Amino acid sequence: CATSPLMRANTAQHFF.

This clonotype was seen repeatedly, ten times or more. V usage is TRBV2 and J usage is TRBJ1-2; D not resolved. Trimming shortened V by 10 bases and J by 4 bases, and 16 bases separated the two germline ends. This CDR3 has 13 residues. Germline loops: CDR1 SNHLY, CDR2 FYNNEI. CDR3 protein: CATLPDIAYGYTF. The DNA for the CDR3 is TGTGCCACCCTACCGGATATTGCCTATGGCTACACCTTC.